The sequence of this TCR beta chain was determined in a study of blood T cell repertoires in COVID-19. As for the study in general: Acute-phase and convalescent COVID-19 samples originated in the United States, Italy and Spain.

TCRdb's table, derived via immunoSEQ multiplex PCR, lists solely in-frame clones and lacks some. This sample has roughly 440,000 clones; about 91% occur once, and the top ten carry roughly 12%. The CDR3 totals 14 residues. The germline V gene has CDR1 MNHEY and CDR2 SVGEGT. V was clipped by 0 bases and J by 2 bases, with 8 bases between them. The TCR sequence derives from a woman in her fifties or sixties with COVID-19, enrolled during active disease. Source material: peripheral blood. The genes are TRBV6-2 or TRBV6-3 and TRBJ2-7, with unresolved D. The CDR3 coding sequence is TGTGCCAGCAGTTACTCCTCCGGTCCCTACGAGCAGTACTTC. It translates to CASSYSSGPYEQYF.